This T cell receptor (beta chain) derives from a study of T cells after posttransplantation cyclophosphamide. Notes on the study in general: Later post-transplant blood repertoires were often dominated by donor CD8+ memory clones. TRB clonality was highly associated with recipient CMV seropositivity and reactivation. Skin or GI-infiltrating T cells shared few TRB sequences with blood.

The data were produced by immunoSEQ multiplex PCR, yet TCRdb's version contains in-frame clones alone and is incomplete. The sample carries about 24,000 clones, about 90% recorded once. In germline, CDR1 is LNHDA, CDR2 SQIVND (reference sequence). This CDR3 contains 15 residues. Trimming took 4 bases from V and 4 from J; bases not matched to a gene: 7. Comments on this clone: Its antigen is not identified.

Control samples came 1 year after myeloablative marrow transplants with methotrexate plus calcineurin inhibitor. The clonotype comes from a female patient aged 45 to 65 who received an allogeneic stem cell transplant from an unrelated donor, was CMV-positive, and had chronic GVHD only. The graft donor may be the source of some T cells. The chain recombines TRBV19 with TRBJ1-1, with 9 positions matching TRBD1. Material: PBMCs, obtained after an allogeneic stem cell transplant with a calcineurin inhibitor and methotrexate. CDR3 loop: CASSTKGQGITEAFF. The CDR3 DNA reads TGTGCCAGTAGTACAAAGGGACAGGGCATCACTGAAGCTTTCTTT.